What follows describes a single T cell receptor (beta chain). This specimen comes from a study of blood T cell repertoires in COVID-19. The protocol was immunoSEQ multiplex PCR, while the TCRdb copy is restricted to in-frame clones and leaves out a portion. The repertoire holds 150,000 to 200,000 clones, about 92% seen once, with roughly 2.1% in the top ten. The ends were cut back, 6 bases at V and 6 bases at J, with 23 bases in the middle. Germline V gene lookup returns CDR1 SNHLY and CDR2 FYNNEI. The CDR3 consists of 16 residues. Seattle participants joined during active infection and were tracked over time.

V is TRBV2 and J is TRBJ2-5; weak D call: TRBD2 (6 bases). Sequenced: peripheral blood. The receptor was derived from a woman aged 55-75 years with COVID-19, enrolled during active disease. The DNA of the CDR3 is TGTGCCAGCAGGCGGCAAGGGCTTCCCGGGGGACAGACCCAGTACTTC. It specifies CASRRQGLPGGQTQYF.